The present T cell receptor beta chain was sequenced within a study of blood T cell repertoires in COVID-19. On the study more broadly: T cells, B-cell-depleted T cells, or PBMCs supplied cDNA or gDNA.

CDR1 is SQVTM, CDR2 ANQGSEA, per germline. CDR3 size: 13 residues. V was clipped by 7 bases and J by 4 bases, with 16 bases between them. As originally analysed: Amplification with reference gene primers provided the estimates of nucleated cell counts. TCRdb keeps only in-frame clones here, not all; method: immunoSEQ multiplex PCR. The V and J calls and the clone size are those of that table, but D and trimming were determined from the DNA. The table shows around 350,000 clones, with around 90% occurring only once. The source of this sequence is a human donor in a cohort sampled during active COVID-19. The rearrangement uses TRBV29-1 and TRBJ2-5, with D perhaps matching TRBD2 (5 bases). Sample: peripheral blood. CDR3 protein: CSAARGGRETQYF. The CDR3 nucleotides are TGCAGCGCCGCTCGGGGTGGGAGAGAGACCCAGTACTTC.